This T cell receptor beta chain was identified during a study of cytomegalovirus exposure and HLA in healthy donors. The CDR3 is made up of 12 amino acids. V dropped 7 bases and J dropped 4 bases, with 10 bases sitting between them. Per the germline V gene, CDR1 is MNHEY and CDR2 is SVGAGI. This PCR relied on a set of 60 Vbeta primers and 13 Jbeta primers. Clones were sequenced by immunoSEQ multiplex PCR, and TCRdb holds only the in-frame ones, with some missing. The sample gives about 150,000 clones, approximately 80% of which show up once; 0.95% to 1.5% is in the top ten. Specimen: PBMCs. J is TRBJ1-2 and V is TRBV6-5; TRBD1 is a possible D gene (5 bases). This TCR was sampled from a boy younger than 10 in good health and CMV-seronegative. The CDR3 DNA follows: TGTGCCAGCACAACAGGCGGCTATGGCTACACCTTC. This encodes CASTTGGYGYTF.